This T cell receptor beta chain was identified during a study of cytomegalovirus exposure and HLA in healthy donors. Study-wide results and caveats: Cytomegalovirus association was assigned to under 200 TCR beta chains. Confirmation in vitro established that three CMV-associated chains were specific for CMV antigens.

Trimming pared 6 bases from V and 10 bases from J, leaving 18 bases between. The CDR3 runs 13 residues. From germline, CDR1 is SGHTA and CDR2 FQGTGA. Of note for this clone: Its antigen is still unknown.

The validation cohort, a group of over a hundred subjects, included the donors and was separate from the approximately 650-subject first cohort. Profiling relied on immunoSEQ multiplex PCR, and the TCRdb table lists in-frame clones only, not all of them. This table has about 64,000 clones, around 89% appearing once. Sequencing used PBMCs. This receptor was taken from a woman between 18 and 30 years old in good health and CMV-seronegative. The J gene is TRBJ1-1, the V gene TRBV7-3; maybe TRBD1 (6 bases). The chain's CDR3 is CASSPGGGETAFF. DNA for the CDR3: TGTGCCAGCAGTCCCGGGGGGGGCGAAACAGCTTTCTTT.